The rows below give T cell receptor beta chains drawn from one sample of a study of graft-versus-host responses after intestinal transplantation. TCRdb's copy holds only in-frame clones and misses some; the assay was immunoSEQ multiplex PCR. The table includes tens of thousands of clones, 84% detected once. These receptors are not linked to any known antigen. The specimen was unstimulated CD4+ T cells sorted from spleen or lymph node cells, collected before transplant. The source is a human donor who was the organ donor for an intestinal transplant. CDR3s include the opening cysteine and the closing phenylalanine or tryptophan. The order of the fields is J gene, D gene, V gene, clone size, CDR3 DNA, CDR3 protein. A D gene is named only where the DNA matches it firmly. Rows may omit the clone size; those that give it use once, few, many or a size class.

J: TRBJ2-3
D: TRBD2
V: TRBV7-3
size: .
DNA: TGTGCCAGCAGCCCCGCGGGGGGAAAGACAGATACGCAGTATTTT
CDR3: CASSPAGGKTDTQYF

J: TRBJ2-5
D: TRBD1
V: TRBV6-5
size: .
DNA: TGTGCCAGCAGTTACGCGACAGGGGAAGAGACCCAGTACTTC
CDR3: CASSYATGEETQYF

J: TRBJ2-1
D: .
V: TRBV5-4
size: .
DNA: TGTGCCAGCAGCTTGGCGAGGGGGGGCTCCTACAATGAGCAGTTCTTC
CDR3: CASSLARGGSYNEQFF

J: TRBJ2-1
D: TRBD2
V: TRBV10-2
size: few
DNA: TGCGCCAGCAGTGATTGGCCTAGCGGGGATGAGCAGTTCTTC
CDR3: CASSDWPSGDEQFF

J: TRBJ2-1
D: TRBD2
V: TRBV4-2
size: .
DNA: TGTGCCAGCAGCCAAGATCCCCTACCGGGACTAGCCGATTTTCCGTTCTTC
CDR3: CASSQDPLPGLADFPFF

J: TRBJ2-2
D: TRBD1
V: TRBV2
size: .
DNA: TGTGCCAGCAGTGCGACAGGGCGAAACACCGGGGAGCTGTTTTTT
CDR3: CASSATGRNTGELFF

J: TRBJ1-4
D: TRBD1
V: TRBV6-4
size: few
DNA: TGTGCCAGCAGCACCGGGACAGGGGCTGAAAAACTGTTTTTT
CDR3: CASSTGTGAEKLFF

J: TRBJ2-3
D: .
V: TRBV5-4
size: .
DNA: TGTGCCAGCAGTTTCGGTGCAAGTCACACAGATACGCAGTATTTT
CDR3: CASSFGASHTDTQYF

J: TRBJ2-5
D: .
V: TRBV5-6
size: .
DNA: TGTGCCAGCAGGCAGGGTAGGGTGGAGACCCAGTACTTC
CDR3: CASRQGRVETQYF

J: TRBJ2-3
D: TRBD1
V: TRBV28
size: .
DNA: TGTGCCAGCAGTTTACAGGGGGCAGATACGCAGTATTTT
CDR3: CASSLQGADTQYF

J: TRBJ1-6
D: .
V: TRBV5-1
size: .
DNA: TGCGCCAGCAGCTTGTCCACTAGCGTTGGGTCCGACTATAATTCACCCCTCCACTTT
CDR3: CASSLSTSVGSDYNSPLHF

J: TRBJ1-5
D: TRBD1
V: TRBV6-6
size: few
DNA: TGTGCCAGCCTCCGGGACAGTTCCAATCAGCCCCAGCATTTT
CDR3: CASLRDSSNQPQHF

J: TRBJ2-2
D: .
V: TRBV6-1
size: .
DNA: TGTGCCAGCAGTGAATTCAGGTCGGGGGAGCTGTTTTTT
CDR3: CASSEFRSGELFF

J: TRBJ1-5
D: TRBD1
V: TRBV7-8
size: .
DNA: TGTGCCAGCACCGAACAGGGGGCTGGCAATCAGCCCCAGCATTTT
CDR3: CASTEQGAGNQPQHF

J: TRBJ2-3
D: .
V: TRBV5-1
size: .
DNA: TGCGCCAGCAGCTTAGGAGCGGTGGCCACAGATACGCAGTATTTT
CDR3: CASSLGAVATDTQYF

J: TRBJ1-6
D: .
V: TRBV19
size: .
DNA: TGTGCCAGTAGTATACGGGGGGGCAGCCGGCCCCTCCACTTT
CDR3: CASSIRGGSRPLHF

J: TRBJ1-6
D: TRBD1
V: TRBV6-1
size: .
DNA: TGTGCCAGCAGCGAATACTTTCGACAGGGCAATAATTCACCCCTCCACTTT
CDR3: CASSEYFRQGNNSPLHF

J: TRBJ2-4
D: .
V: TRBV7-2
size: .
DNA: TGTGCCAGCAGCTTAAAAGGGGACATTCAGTACTTC
CDR3: CASSLKGDIQYF

J: TRBJ2-6
D: .
V: TRBV28
size: .
DNA: TGTGCCAGCAGCCCCTCCTCTGGGGCCAACGTCCTGACTTTC
CDR3: CASSPSSGANVLTF

J: TRBJ2-3
D: .
V: TRBV25-1
size: .
DNA: TGTGCCAGCAGGGGACTCTACGCAGATACGCAGTATTTT
CDR3: CASRGLYADTQYF

J: TRBJ1-6
D: TRBD1
V: TRBV18
size: few
DNA: TGTGCCAGCTCACCACCGGGACAGGGGCGTCTGGATTCACCCCTCCACTTT
CDR3: CASSPPGQGRLDSPLHF

J: TRBJ2-5
D: TRBD2
V: TRBV2
size: .
DNA: TGTGCCAGCAGTGAAGGACTAGCGGGGCTCCAAGAGACCCAGTACTTC
CDR3: CASSEGLAGLQETQYF

J: TRBJ2-1
D: TRBD2
V: TRBV19
size: once
DNA: TGTGCCAGTAGTGGACTAGCGGGGGGGTGGAATGAGCAGTTCTTC
CDR3: CASSGLAGGWNEQFF

J: TRBJ1-4
D: TRBD1
V: TRBV30
size: once
DNA: TGTGCCTGGACTAAGGACAGGGCTGAAAAACTGTTTTTT
CDR3: CAWTKDRAEKLFF

J: TRBJ1-6
D: TRBD1
V: TRBV7-6
size: .
DNA: TGTGCCAGCAGGACGGAATCGGACAGGATTTCACCCCTCCACTTT
CDR3: CASRTESDRISPLHF

J: TRBJ1-5
D: .
V: TRBV28
size: .
DNA: TGTGCCAGCGTGACCCCGGACAGCCCCAATCAGCCCCAGCATTTT
CDR3: CASVTPDSPNQPQHF

J: TRBJ1-1
D: .
V: TRBV27
size: once
DNA: TGTGCCAGCAGTCTGACGTGGAACGGGGATGAAGCTTTCTTT
CDR3: CASSLTWNGDEAFF

J: TRBJ2-5
D: TRBD1
V: TRBV7-8
size: .
DNA: TGTGCCAGCAGCGTCGGACAGGGACAAGAGACCCAGTACTTC
CDR3: CASSVGQGQETQYF

J: TRBJ1-2
D: .
V: TRBV4-1
size: .
DNA: TGCGCCAGCAGCCAAGATGGGGCGGGGGGGCGTGGCTATGGCTACACCTTC
CDR3: CASSQDGAGGRGYGYTF

J: TRBJ2-1
D: TRBD1
V: TRBV10-3
size: .
DNA: TGTGCCATCAGTGAGTCGAGGACAGGGGGGAATGAGCAGTTCTTC
CDR3: CAISESRTGGNEQFF

J: TRBJ1-3
D: .
V: TRBV6-1
size: .
DNA: TGTGCCAGCATACCCGGACATCTCGGAAACACCATATATTTT
CDR3: CASIPGHLGNTIYF

J: TRBJ2-6
D: TRBD1
V: TRBV28
size: .
DNA: TGTGCCAGCAATGGGGACAGCTCTGGGGCCAACGTCCTGACTTTC
CDR3: CASNGDSSGANVLTF

J: TRBJ2-1
D: .
V: TRBV4-1
size: .
DNA: TGCGCCAGCAGCCAAGATAAAAATGAGCAGTTCTTC
CDR3: CASSQDKNEQFF

J: TRBJ2-3
D: .
V: TRBV6-5
size: .
DNA: TGTGCCAGCAGCCTTATGAGGACAGATACGCAGTATTTT
CDR3: CASSLMRTDTQYF

J: TRBJ2-1
D: TRBD2
V: TRBV7-9
size: .
DNA: TGTGCCAGCAGCGCTCGCGGGGGGCGCAATGAGCAGTTCTTC
CDR3: CASSARGGRNEQFF

J: TRBJ1-5
D: .
V: TRBV19
size: .
DNA: TGTGCCAGTAGTATAGCGAAAGCGGGGCAGCCCCAGCATTTT
CDR3: CASSIAKAGQPQHF

J: TRBJ2-3
D: TRBD1
V: TRBV6-5
size: .
DNA: TGTGCCAGCAGTTACGGGACAGGGCACACAGATACGCAGTATTTT
CDR3: CASSYGTGHTDTQYF

J: TRBJ1-4
D: .
V: TRBV7-8
size: .
DNA: TGTGCCAGCAGCTTAAACAGGGCAACTAATGAAAAACTGTTTTTT
CDR3: CASSLNRATNEKLFF

J: TRBJ1-1
D: TRBD1
V: TRBV7-8
size: .
DNA: TGTGCCAGCAGCGTTCTCCGCCGGGACAGGGCTTTCTTT
CDR3: CASSVLRRDRAFF

J: TRBJ2-6
D: .
V: TRBV5-1
size: .
DNA: TGCGCCAGCAGCTCCGGACAGTCCTCTGGGGCCAACGTCCTGACTTTC
CDR3: CASSSGQSSGANVLTF

J: TRBJ1-2
D: .
V: TRBV19
size: .
DNA: TGTGCCAGTAGACCCCGGGGGGCAGAAGGCTACACCTTC
CDR3: CASRPRGAEGYTF

J: TRBJ1-2
D: .
V: TRBV19
size: .
DNA: TGTGCCAGTAGTCCAGGGAACTATGGCTACACCTTC
CDR3: CASSPGNYGYTF

J: TRBJ1-1
D: .
V: TRBV28
size: .
DNA: TGTGCCAGCATAGTGGGGGACATGAACACTGAAGCTTTCTTT
CDR3: CASIVGDMNTEAFF

J: TRBJ2-5
D: TRBD1
V: TRBV5-4
size: .
DNA: TGTGCCAGCAGCCTGGTAGGACAGGGTCAAGAGACCCAGTACTTC
CDR3: CASSLVGQGQETQYF

J: TRBJ1-5
D: TRBD1
V: TRBV18
size: few
DNA: TGTGCCAGCTCACCAGGGACAGCCAATCAGCCCCAGCATTTT
CDR3: CASSPGTANQPQHF

J: TRBJ1-5
D: TRBD1
V: TRBV6-1
size: .
DNA: TGTGCCAGCATTCCCGGGACAGGGAGGAATCAGCCCCAGCATTTT
CDR3: CASIPGTGRNQPQHF

J: TRBJ2-1
D: TRBD1
V: TRBV7-2
size: .
DNA: TGTGCCAGCAGCTCACGACCCGGACAGGGCCACAATGAGCAGTTCTTC
CDR3: CASSSRPGQGHNEQFF

J: TRBJ2-3
D: .
V: TRBV4-3
size: .
DNA: TGCGCCAGCAGCCAGGGGGGTTATAGCACAGATACGCAGTATTTT
CDR3: CASSQGGYSTDTQYF

J: TRBJ1-4
D: .
V: TRBV28
size: few
DNA: TGTGCCAGCACCGAGCACAGCTTTAATGAAAAACTGTTTTTT
CDR3: CASTEHSFNEKLFF

J: TRBJ1-2
D: TRBD1
V: TRBV4-3
size: .
DNA: TGCGCCAGCAGCCAAGGGGCCAGGGGGGACTATGGCTACACCTTC
CDR3: CASSQGARGDYGYTF

J: TRBJ1-6
D: TRBD1
V: TRBV30
size: once
DNA: TGTGCCTGGAGCTCAGGGGGCACGTTAAATTCACCCCTCCACTTT
CDR3: CAWSSGGTLNSPLHF

J: TRBJ1-1
D: .
V: TRBV7-9
size: once
DNA: TGTGCCAGCAGCTTCTCAGGGATGAACACTGAAGCTTTCTTT
CDR3: CASSFSGMNTEAFF

J: TRBJ1-5
D: TRBD1
V: TRBV28
size: .
DNA: TGTGCCAGCAGTAGGGGACAGCCCCCCTCCCTCCAGCATTTT
CDR3: CASSRGQPPSLQHF

J: TRBJ2-1
D: TRBD2
V: TRBV9
size: .
DNA: TGTGCCAGCGCTAGCGGGGGGGCCTCCTACAATGAGCAGTTCTTC
CDR3: CASASGGASYNEQFF

J: TRBJ1-4
D: TRBD1
V: TRBV19
size: .
DNA: TGTGCCAGTTCGGGACAGATGAATGAAAAACTGTTTTTT
CDR3: CASSGQMNEKLFF

J: TRBJ2-5
D: .
V: TRBV11-2
size: .
DNA: TGTGCCAGCAGCTGGACAAACCAAGAGACCCAGTACTTC
CDR3: CASSWTNQETQYF

J: TRBJ1-2
D: .
V: TRBV14
size: few
DNA: TGTGCCAGCAGCCAAGATCGCCGGTCCCCTGTTTATGGCTACACCTTC
CDR3: CASSQDRRSPVYGYTF